The entry below describes one T cell receptor beta chain. This record belongs to a study of blood T cell repertoires in COVID-19. The CDR3 totals 14 residues. In germline, CDR1 is MNHNS, CDR2 SASEGT. V was shortened by 1 base and J by 7 bases, with 13 bases between the two germline ends. Here immunoSEQ multiplex PCR was the method, and the copy in TCRdb shows in-frame clones only, minus some. Of around 170,000 clones listed, roughly 87% were seen once; the top ten hold less than 2%. Specimen: peripheral blood. This chain links TRBV6-1 with TRBJ1-2; D is unresolved. This clonotype was sampled from a man aged 18-30 years who had recovered from COVID-19. CDR3: CASSEGIGLGGYTF. The CDR3 DNA follows: TGTGCCAGCAGTGAAGGGATCGGACTCGGTGGCTACACCTTC.